Below, 25 T cell receptor beta chains from the same sample are listed, as sequenced in a study of siplizumab effects on memory and regulatory T cells. Using immunoSEQ multiplex PCR, the repertoire was profiled, and TCRdb retains in-frame clones only, with some absent. The repertoire includes tens of thousands of clones, 80% to 90% of them detected once, and approximately 1.4% sits in the top ten. The source material was Tregs sorted from blood. The receptors here all came from a human donor in good health.

This clone was seen just once. The genes are TRBV2 and TRBJ1-1; a weak D match, TRBD1 (6 bases). CDR1 SNHLY and CDR2 FYNNEI come from the germline V gene. Deletions cut 6 bases from V and 3 bases from J, with 17 bases between. CDR3 length equals 15 residues. For the CDR3, the DNA is TGTGCCAGCAGGAGGGGGTTGCTGCGGGACACTGAAGCTTTCTTT. Translated: CASRRGLLRDTEAFF.

The chain has TRBV12-5 and TRBJ1-1; D is unresolved. There are 13 residues in the CDR3. Trimming took off 4 bases at V and 8 bases at J, with 14 bases between the two ends. The germline CDR1 and CDR2 sequences are LGHNT and FRNRAP. In DNA, the CDR3 is TGTGCTAGTGGTTCCCTATCACAACCCGAAGCTTTCTTT. This codes for CASGSLSQPEAFF.

In its sample, this clone was seen once. The chain is built from TRBV4-2 and TRBJ2-7; 9 bases align to TRBD1. The CDR3 totals 16 residues. J lost 3 bases, V lost 0 bases, and 6 bases had no gene match. CDR1 and CDR2 (germline): LGHNA, YNFKEQ. As DNA, the CDR3 is TGTGCCAGCAGCCAAGACGCGACAGGGGGATACTACGAGCAGTACTTC. Translated, it gives CASSQDATGGYYEQYF.

The chain employs TRBV29-1 and TRBJ1-2; weak D call: TRBD1 (6 bases). The CDR3 length is 15 residues. Germline V lookup: CDR1 SQVTM, CDR2 ANQGSEA. The germline V and J ends were trimmed by 0 bases and 0 bases, with 11 bases remaining between them. The CDR3 spells CSVEDEGGANYGYTF. CDR3 coding DNA: TGCAGCGTTGAAGATGAGGGGGGAGCTAACTATGGCTACACCTTC. Looking up the rest from reference TRBV29-1 and TRBJ1-2 gives the full variable domain: SAVISQKPSRDICQRGTSLTIQCQVDSQVTMMFWYRQQPGQSLTLIATANQGSEATYESGFVIDKFPISRPNLTFSTLTVSNMSPEDSSIYLCSVEDEGGANYGYTFGSGTRLTVV.

The chain links TRBV29-1 to TRBJ2-7; D gene ambiguous. Trimming shortened V by 4 bases and J by 2 bases, and 9 bases separated the two germline ends. From germline, CDR1 is SQVTM and CDR2 ANQGSEA. This CDR3 spans 12 amino acids. For the CDR3, the DNA is TGCAGCGTTGTGGCCTTTACCTACGAGCAGTACTTC. As protein: CSVVAFTYEQYF.

The chain combines TRBV10-3 with TRBJ2-7; possible D gene TRBD2, 6 bases. Trimming left V 6 bases short and J 10 bases short, with 22 bases between. Germline V CDR1 and CDR2: ENHRY, SYGVKD. The CDR3 extends over 14 amino acids. The chain's CDR3 is CAIRPGLPVIYQYF. DNA of the CDR3: TGTGCCATCAGGCCGGGACTCCCCGTCATATACCAGTACTTC.

This sequence joins TRBV11-2 and TRBJ1-6; no clear D gene. Germline CDR1 reads SGHAT; CDR2 reads FQNNGV. Trimming removed 3 bases at V and 7 bases at J, with 16 bases between. The CDR3 runs to 16 residues. The CDR3 region is CASSFSVAGPNSPLHF. The CDR3, as DNA: TGTGCCAGCAGCTTTAGCGTGGCAGGCCCAAATTCACCCCTCCACTTT.

The chain links TRBV11-2 to TRBJ2-7; TRBD1 agrees at 9 bases. Germline V gene lookup returns CDR1 SGHAT and CDR2 FQNNGV. The CDR3 spans 15 residues. The ends lost 5 bases at V and 5 bases at J; junction bases unmatched: 10. CDR3 DNA sequence: TGTGCCAGCAGCCACACGCCGGGACAGGGAAACGAGCAGTACTTC. Residues: CASSHTPGQGNEQYF.

V usage is TRBV27 and J usage is TRBJ1-1, with no clear D. V was pared by 3 bases and J by 10 bases, with 18 bases between. The CDR3 loop spans 14 amino acids. In germline, CDR1 is MNHEY, CDR2 SMNVEV (reference sequence). DNA for the CDR3: TGTGCCAGCAGTTTTGGCTCGGGCTTCGAGGGAGCTTTCTTT. Amino acids: CASSFGSGFEGAFF.

The chain is built from TRBV7-2 and TRBJ1-1; possible D gene TRBD1, 6 bases. This CDR3 has 14 amino acids. The V and J ends lost 2 bases and 6 bases respectively, with 13 bases between them. The germline gives CDR1 SGHTA, CDR2 FQGNSA. CDR3 nucleotide sequence: TGTGCCAGCAGCTTATTGGGGGAGGGGGCTGAAGCTTTCTTT. Translation: CASSLLGEGAEAFF.

To note about this clone: Other DNA sequences in the same sample also yield this CDR3. The chain employs TRBV7-3 and TRBJ2-3; the D is unclear. The CDR3 consists of 13 residues. V was trimmed by 3 bases and J by 3 bases, leaving 7 bases between them. From germline, CDR1 is SGHTA and CDR2 FQGTGA. The DNA of the CDR3 is TGTGCCAGCAGCTTGGCATTTACAGATACGCAGTATTTT. Its translation: CASSLAFTDTQYF.

The rearrangement uses TRBV11-2 and TRBJ2-2; 14 positions agree with TRBD2. Germline-derived CDR1 and CDR2 are SGHAT and FQNNGV. The CDR3 spans 17 residues. V trimming: 3 bases; J trimming: 3 bases; junction bases outside the gene matches: 3. CDR3 protein: CASSLTSGGADTGELFF. The DNA for the CDR3 is TGTGCCAGCAGCTTGACTAGCGGGGGGGCCGACACCGGGGAGCTGTTTTTT.

This chain links TRBV6-6 with TRBJ2-7; D ambiguous. Trimming took off 7 bases at V and 0 bases at J, with 10 bases between the two ends. Germline V gene lookup returns CDR1 MNHNY and CDR2 SVGAGI (reference sequence). CDR3 length: 13 amino acids. Written as DNA, the CDR3 is TGTGCCAGCACCCATCCTAGCTCCTACGAGCAGTACTTC. Protein sequence: CASTHPSSYEQYF.

This rearrangement joins TRBV2 to TRBJ1-1; unclear D gene. Germline-derived CDR1 and CDR2 are SNHLY and FYNNEI. Trimming stripped 6 bases from V and 11 bases from J, with 16 bases between. CDR3 length equals 12 residues. CDR3 in DNA: TGTGCCAGCAGCCAGCTTACCCGGGCGGCTTTCTTT. This gives the protein CASSQLTRAAFF.

The rearrangement links TRBV7-2 to TRBJ2-5; the match to TRBD1 covers 7 bases. This CDR3 spans 13 amino acids. Trimming removed 5 bases from V and 4 bases from J; junction bases left unmatched: 4. Germline V lookup: CDR1 SGHTA, CDR2 FQGNSA. The CDR3 DNA reads as TGTGCCAGCAGCCGGGACAGTCGAGAGACCCAGTACTTC. It encodes CASSRDSRETQYF.

The chain combines TRBV10-2 with TRBJ2-7; 10 bases agree with TRBD1. V lost 7 bases to trimming and J lost 6 bases; unmatched junction nucleotides: 9. This CDR3 comprises 14 residues. Germline CDR1 is WSHSY and CDR2 is SAAADI. The DNA of the CDR3 is TGCGCCAGCATTTCCGCGGACAGGGGGGGCGAGCAGTACTTC. This sequence encodes CASISADRGGEQYF.

The V gene is TRBV19, the J gene TRBJ1-5; no definite D call. V was clipped by 1 base and J by 3 bases, with 7 bases between them. From germline, CDR1 is LNHDA and CDR2 SQIVND (reference sequence). The CDR3 is 14 residues long. CDR3 sequence: CASSIGPNNQPQHF. The CDR3, as DNA: TGTGCCAGTAGTATAGGACCGAACAATCAGCCCCAGCATTTT.

The chain uses TRBV5-1 and TRBJ2-5; 14 positions match TRBD2. The CDR3 has 15 amino acids. Unmatched junction bases numbered 3, after V lost 4 bases and J lost 4 bases. The V gene's germline CDR1 is SGHRS and CDR2 YFSETQ. The CDR3 sequence is CASSDGTSGGETQYF. The CDR3 DNA reads as TGCGCCAGCAGCGATGGGACTAGCGGGGGAGAGACCCAGTACTTC.

In regard to this clone: The sample contains more than one DNA sequence encoding this CDR3. The chain recombines TRBV4-2 with TRBJ1-2; TRBD1 matches 12 bases. The CDR3 length is 15 residues. After removal of 5 bases from V and 7 bases from J, the junction contained 8 bases not matched to a gene. The germline V gene has CDR1 LGHNA and CDR2 YNFKEQ. The CDR3 region has the DNA TGTGCCAGCAGCACACAGCCGGGACAGGGGGCTGGCTACACCTTC. Its protein product is CASSTQPGQGAGYTF.

The rearrangement joins TRBV6-6 to TRBJ1-2; no definite D call. Trimming stripped 2 bases from V and 6 bases from J, with 7 bases between. This CDR3 contains 12 residues. The germline V gene has CDR1 MNHNY and CDR2 SVGAGI (reference sequence). This chain's CDR3 is CASSYGNNGYTF. CDR3 bases: TGTGCCAGCAGTTACGGGAACAATGGCTACACCTTC.

This chain connects TRBV15 to TRBJ1-4, with D possibly being TRBD1 (5 bases). This CDR3 comprises 15 residues. Trimming removed 0 bases at V and 7 bases at J, with 12 bases between. Looked up from germline, CDR1 is LNHNV and CDR2 is YYDKDF (reference sequence). For the CDR3, the DNA is TGTGCCACCAGCAGAGATTGGGGGGTACGTGAAAAACTGTTTTTT. This gives the protein CATSRDWGVREKLFF.

The chain joins TRBV7-2 to TRBJ2-7; either TRBD1 or TRBD2 may fit D (5 bases each). Trimming took 5 bases from V and 7 from J, leaving 18 bases between them. This CDR3 comprises 14 residues. Germline values: CDR1 SGHTA, CDR2 FQGNSA. The CDR3 loop reads CASSAAGRVGEQYF. The CDR3 DNA reads TGTGCCAGCAGCGCCGCGGGCAGGGTGGGGGAGCAGTACTTC.

Within the sample, this clone is medium-sized. V gene TRBV6-5 combines with J gene TRBJ1-1; D is perhaps TRBD1 (6 bases). Trimming shortened V by 5 bases and J by 0 bases, and 13 bases separated the two germline ends. Germline assignment: CDR1 MNHEY and CDR2 SVGAGI. CDR3 size: 15 residues. Written as DNA, the CDR3 is TGTGCCAGCAGTCCTAGGACAGACATGAACACTGAAGCTTTCTTT. Translated, it gives CASSPRTDMNTEAFF.

The chain employs TRBV4-1 and TRBJ2-3, with 8 nucleotides matching TRBD1. V lost 2 bases and J lost 5; bases outside the gene matches: 6. Germline loops: CDR1 MGHRA, CDR2 YSYEKL. The CDR3 has 15 amino acids. CDR3 nucleotide sequence: TGCGCCAGCAGCCAACAGGGGGCGCTTGGAGATACGCAGTATTTT. This codes for CASSQQGALGDTQYF.

The chain joins TRBV4-2 to TRBJ1-2, with D possibly TRBD1 on 6 matching bases. Trimming took off 4 bases at V and 5 bases at J, with 20 bases between the two ends. The germline gives CDR1 LGHNA, CDR2 YNFKEQ. CDR3 length: 16 amino acids. CDR3 nucleotides: TGTGCCAGCAGCCCCTCAGCCGGGACAACTACTTATGGCTACACCTTC. This sequence encodes CASSPSAGTTTYGYTF.